What follows describes a single TCR beta chain. This receptor's antigen is unknown. Base qualities are not at hand, and no much larger clone is one base apart. This record belongs to a study of cytomegalovirus exposure and HLA in healthy donors (TCRdb year 2017). Concerning the study at large: According to an earlier analysis of several hundred of the donors, about 170 million T cells yielded 90 million to 140 million unique TCR beta sequences and about 280 Gb of sequence data. Roughly 300 gigabases of sequencing data and approximately 80 million unique TCR sequences were included in an early release covering several hundred HLA-typed donors. Among the roughly 400 genotyped donors, around 81% belonged to the genetic ancestry cluster associated with self-reported Caucasian donors. The aim of the study was to test whether cataloging public T cell receptors could identify signatures of past pathogen exposure. The study used immunosequencing to profile the T cell repertoires of 600 to 850 subjects and linked those repertoires to cytomegalovirus serostatus. Besides the first cohort of approximately 670 subjects, a separate validation cohort made up of roughly 130 different subjects was used. The study combined high-throughput TCR immunosequencing, statistical association of individual TCRs with disease status, and machine learning to predict cytomegalovirus infection status. A later analysis re-examined previously published TCR beta repertoires from 500 to 700 donors and added high-resolution HLA genotyping to investigate patterns of TCR occurrence. Rather than using new phenotypic data, the later analysis identified candidate immune exposures from TCR beta sequences and from how often those sequences occurred across donors. To decide whether each TCR beta V gene segment behaved as functional or pseudogenic, an earlier analysis of approximately 620 of the donors relied on high-throughput TCR beta sequencing. Donor age, sex, ethnicity and CMV serostatus were compiled alongside the repertoire data. Genome-wide SNP genotypes for about 55% of the roughly 670 donors were used in a later genetic analysis, which treated that subset as a discovery cohort. Every discovery cohort repertoire had been produced on one sequencing platform. Class I and class II HLA loci were covered by the typing at four-digit resolution. The number of typed donors differed by locus: about 629-630 for A, B, C, DRB1 and DQB1; approximately 520 for DQA1; about 600 for DPA1; and approximately 450 for DPB1. About 5 DR-DQ haplotypes were handled as single units for association and clustering, since linkage in the cohort was strong. On average, around 200,000 unique TCR beta nucleotide sequences were sequenced per donor among some 430 genotyped donors of the cohort, with roughly 20% of those sequences being non-productive.

General study outcomes and caveats: Three of the identified cytomegalovirus-associated TCR beta chains were confirmed in vitro to be specific for cytomegalovirus antigens. For the cohort, immune exposure information was limited to CMV serostatus. Compared with equally common non-associated chains, HLA-associated TCR beta chains in a later analysis were more clonally expanded and had lower generation probabilities. The authors suggested that the approach could potentially be extended to other disease states and immunological phenotypes. A further reported finding was that TCR beta sequences accurately predicted the HLA-A and HLA-B alleles for most subjects in the first cohort. V-gene and J-gene trimming of TCR beta chains was associated with a missense DCLRE1C variant in a later genetic analysis, and the association was replicated in an independent cohort. The classifier was reported to diagnose cytomegalovirus status with high specificity and sensitivity in both the original and validation cohorts. A later analysis found that most CMV-associated TCR beta chains appeared HLA-restricted, with HLA associations seemingly driven largely by CMV exposure. In a later analysis, some 17,000 TCR beta sequences were associated with specific HLA alleles at a false discovery rate of 0.05. Only TCR beta chains were sequenced in this cohort, and the absence of alpha or paired-chain data limited detectable features. Most TCR sequences were seen in very few donors, while some public TCRs were found in many individuals. Linkage disequilibrium might explain the correlated functional status among segregating V segments, but an unknown experimental factor could not be ruled out. Broadly in line with IMGT annotations, most TCR beta V segments showed up in productive rearrangements about 90% or about 30% of the time in an earlier analysis of roughly 590 of the donors. In a later analysis, the rate of TCR association differed among HLA loci, with DRB1 alleles having the most associated TCRs and HLA-C alleles having the fewest. The presence/absence analyses assumed that sequencing depth was roughly uniform across donors, and that assumption may not be true. Strong co-occurrence of HLA alleles, especially DR and DQ, made assigning TCR associations to individual alleles difficult. A total of fewer than 200 TCR beta chains were listed by the study as associated with cytomegalovirus. Because HLA typing was unavailable for some donors at each locus, only the typed subset was used in association tests. The sequencing pipeline was judged likely to have produced a cluster of highly shared sequence variants as a technical artifact. According to a later analysis, parvovirus B19, influenza, CMV and Epstein-Barr virus appeared linked to several top co-occurrence clusters. According to a later genetic analysis, donors in an Asian-associated ancestry cluster had fewer N-insertions in productive TCRs than the roughly 660-donor mean. Because counts were too low, roughly 18 rarely observed V segments, including chromosome 9 orphons, were left out of the earlier analysis of about 620 of the donors.

The cohort consisted of 600 to 700 healthy bone marrow donors. At the time of sampling, every cohort member was nominally healthy, though immune exposures that went unrecorded were likely present. The donor tested CMV seronegative and was one of the 352 seronegative cohort members. Every donor gave a peripheral blood sample, and the peripheral blood mononuclear cells from that sample were used for TCR beta sequencing. The Qiagen DNeasy Blood Extraction Kit was used to extract genomic DNA from the blood cell samples. Receptor amplification or capture employed the immunoSEQ multiplex PCR assay. For the multiplex PCR, a mixture combining 60 forward primers for TCR Vbeta segments and 13 reverse primers for TCR Jbeta segments was used. A multiplex PCR assay on genomic DNA amplified the CDR3 region of rearranged TCR beta genes. The amplified TCR beta libraries were sequenced on the Illumina HiSeq System as 87-base-pair reads. The published analysis was carried out like this. A later analysis counted about 76 million unique TCR beta chains across the 666 repertoires, and around 9.9 million of these chains were shared by at least two donors. A nearest-neighbor algorithm error-corrected the raw reads and collapsed the reads into unique sequences, merging closely related sequences to remove PCR and sequencing errors. CDR3 sequences were aligned to IMGT reference sequences to assign V, D and J gene segments. Each retained sequence needed at least a six-nucleotide match to both a V gene segment and a J gene segment. Rearrangements were called productive when the CDR3 lacked stop codons and stayed in frame with V and J; all others were non-productive. CDR3 was defined according to IMGT convention as the region running from the second conserved V-encoded cysteine to the conserved J-encoded phenylalanine. In an earlier analysis of 550 to 650 of the donors, sequences lacking an unambiguous match to a single V gene segment were excluded. An earlier analysis of a few hundred of the donors called V segments functional above 56.7% productive rearrangements and segregating when the between-donor standard deviation exceeded 5%. To diagnose cytomegalovirus status from the catalog of TCR beta chain sequences, a statistical classification framework was built. In a later analysis, V and J genes were assigned by comparing TCR nucleotide sequences against IMGT/GENE-DB human TR gene sequences. Using the TCRdist pipeline, a later analysis assigned CDR3 sequences along with most-parsimonious VDJ recombination scenarios. A later analysis defined each TCR beta chain by its CDR3 amino acid sequence plus V-gene family, and excluded reads lacking a unique V-gene family. As a way to deal with suspected cross-contamination and a sequencing artifact, a later analysis dropped 450 to 600 nucleotide sequences that were highly shared and had low generation probability. For each public chain, a later analysis derived a clonal expansion index from normalized ranks of inferred template counts within each repertoire. Generation probabilities in a later analysis came from a VDJ recombination model fitted to out-of-frame rearrangements, and those results were checked against IGoR. In a later analysis, hypergeometric tests were used to score TCR-TCR, TCR-HLA and TCR-CMV co-occurrence, with a repertoire-size bias correction applied to TCR pairs. In a later analysis, false discovery rates were estimated by permuting HLA or CMV assignments 20 times. In a later analysis, co-occurring TCRs were grouped using DBSCAN, with TCRdist sequence similarity added in when clustering inside HLA-allele-positive subsets. For co-occurrence clustering, repertoires with fewer than 30,000 or more than 120,000 public chains were excluded, along with five repertoires with anomalous nucleotide sharing. Entries here come from immuneACCESS through TCRdb and include only in-frame sequences with V and J called. Some clones fail to appear in such tables; in the studies checked, an unresolved V gene covers under half of the shortfall, and the cause of the remainder is unknown. V and J calls and clone size are copied from that table; D and trimming were computed from the DNA. This sample is represented by 150,000 to 200,000 clones; 70% to 90% of them were singletons. Jointly, the top ten make up 1.5% to 2% of the sample.

The sample was PBMCs. The clonotype originates from a woman aged 18-35 years in good health and CMV-seronegative.

Read as DNA, the sequence is TGTGCCAGCAGTGCCTCCCGGGAGCAGTACTTC. Protein translation: CASSASREQYF. The V and J segments used are TRBV2 and TRBJ2-7, with the D gene call left open. The CDR3, from cysteine to phenylalanine, totals 11 residues. Only the CDR3 part of the read is kept: 33 bases, read in frame from the first base. The germline V gene supplies CDR1 SNHLY and CDR2 FYNNEI. V is shortened by 4 bases, J by 7 bases, and the region joining them spans 8 bases.